The 9 T cell receptor beta chains below were found in one sample sequenced in a study of blood T cells in healthy people across ages. Combining a sample-barcoded 5' primer with a J-beta primer mix, a second PCR ran for 7 to 11 cycles. A single record per CDR3 protein comes from TCRdb applying MiXCR to the 5' RACE reads. The sample carries fewer than 950,000 distinct CDR3 sequences, under 40% recorded once. The sequenced sample consisted of blood. Receptors were obtained from a young man in good health.

Remarks on this clonotype: Without the conserved terminal phenylalanine or tryptophan, this CDR3 likely stems from a read error. The rearrangement uses TRBV7-2 and TRBJ2-3; the D call may be TRBD1 or TRBD2 (6 bases each). CDR1 is SGHTA, CDR2 FQGNSA, per germline. This CDR3 region has 14 residues. V lost 3 bases and J lost 3, with 10 bases in between. The DNA for the CDR3 is TGTGCCAGCAGCTTCGGGGGCCGAACAGATACGCAGTATCTT. Protein sequence: CASSFGGRTDTQYL.

This clonotype has only a few counts. Just one base apart from a much larger clone, this may be a read error. CDR3 loop: CASSLAGDQETQFF. CDR3 DNA: TGTGCCAGCAGCTTGGCGGGGGACCAAGAGACCCAGTTCTTC. The rearrangement links TRBV5-5 to TRBJ2-5; the D gene is possibly TRBD2 (6 bases). The tail of the sequence fits TRBJ2-1 better, so the J call may be wrong. Germline assignment: CDR1 SGHKS and CDR2 YYEKEE (reference sequence). The CDR3 is 14 amino acids.

This clonotype has a handful of counts. V gene TRBV7-8 combines with J gene TRBJ1-4, with TRBD1 as a possible D gene (6 bases). V lost 5 bases to trimming and J lost 2 bases, with 15 bases between them. This CDR3 is 16 amino acids long. Germline V gene sequence: CDR1 SGHVS, CDR2 FQNEAQ. The CDR3 DNA follows: TGTGCCAGCAGCCCTTGGCGCAGGGGCACTAATGAAAAACTGTTTTTT. Encoded protein: CASSPWRRGTNEKLFF.

The chain has TRBV29-1 and TRBJ1-4, with TRBD1 matching 7 bases. This CDR3 has 13 amino acids. The junction had 6 bases not matched to a gene; V was cut back by 6 bases and J by 5 bases. Germline-derived CDR1 and CDR2 are SQVTM and ANQGSEA. The CDR3 here is CSVLSGQNEKLFF. In nucleotides, the CDR3 is TGCAGCGTCCTGTCGGGACAGAATGAAAAACTGTTTTTT.

This chain joins TRBV12-5 and TRBJ2-7; D unresolved. The CDR3 is 15 residues long. Germline-derived CDR1 and CDR2 are LGHNT and FRNRAP. With 6 bases removed from V and 7 bases from J, the gap between germline ends came to 22 bases. CDR3 DNA: TGTGCTAGTGGAAATAGCCCCGGGCCCTACAATGAGCAGTACTTC. This codes for CASGNSPGPYNEQYF. Looking up the rest from reference TRBV12-5 and TRBJ2-7 gives the full variable domain: DARVTQTPRHKVTEMGQEVTMRCQPILGHNTVFWYRQTMMQGLELLAYFRNRAPLDDSGMPKDRFSAEMPDATLATLKIQPSEPRDSAVYFCASGNSPGPYNEQYFGPGTRLTVT.

The rearrangement uses TRBV3-1 and TRBJ1-2; weak D call: TRBD1 (5 bases). The length of the CDR3 is 17 residues. The ends were cut back, 1 base at V and 1 base at J, with 16 bases in the middle. Looked up from germline, CDR1 is LGHDT and CDR2 is YNNKEL (reference sequence). The CDR3 bases are TGTGCCAGCAGCCAAGGCGGAGGGGCACGCTTTAACTATGGCTACACCTTC. Its translation is CASSQGGGARFNYGYTF.

This chain links TRBV5-6 with TRBJ1-2; TRBD1 matches at 9 bases. The CDR3 covers 15 residues. V shed 2 bases, J shed 4 bases, and the junction held 6 bases outside the gene matches. CDR1 and CDR2 from the germline V gene are SGHDT and YYEEEE. The CDR3 sequence: CASSLGTGRTYGYTF. In DNA, the CDR3 is TGTGCCAGCAGCTTAGGGACAGGGCGAACCTATGGCTACACCTTC.

This clonotype appeared many times. The chain has TRBV15 and TRBJ2-3, with D possibly matching TRBD1 (6 bases). Germline CDR1 is LNHNV and CDR2 is YYDKDF (reference sequence). The CDR3 is 15 residues long. The ends were cut back, 4 bases at V and 4 bases at J, with 15 bases in the middle. Here the CDR3 DNA reads TGTGCCACCAGCATCCAGGGGACCATAGCAGATACGCAGTATTTT. Its translation is CATSIQGTIADTQYF.

This sequence joins TRBV2 and TRBJ2-1; weak D call: TRBD2 (6 bases). The CDR3 spans 14 residues. Trimming pared 4 bases from V and 3 bases from J, leaving 10 bases between. In germline, CDR1 is SNHLY, CDR2 FYNNEI. The CDR3: CASSGERVYNEQFF. CDR3 sequence (DNA): TGTGCCAGCAGTGGCGAGCGGGTCTACAATGAGCAGTTCTTC.